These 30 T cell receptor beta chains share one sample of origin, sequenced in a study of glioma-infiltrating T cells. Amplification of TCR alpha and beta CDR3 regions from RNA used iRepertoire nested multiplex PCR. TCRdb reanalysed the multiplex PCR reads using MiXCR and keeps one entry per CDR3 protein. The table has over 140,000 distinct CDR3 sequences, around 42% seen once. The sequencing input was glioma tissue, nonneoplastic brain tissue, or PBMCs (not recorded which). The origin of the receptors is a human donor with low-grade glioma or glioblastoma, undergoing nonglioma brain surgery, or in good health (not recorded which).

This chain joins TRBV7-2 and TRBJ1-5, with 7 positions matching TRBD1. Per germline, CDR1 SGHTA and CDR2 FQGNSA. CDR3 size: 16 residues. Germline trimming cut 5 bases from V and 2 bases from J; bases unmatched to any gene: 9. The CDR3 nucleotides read TGTGCCAGCAGCATACCGGAGGGGGCAGGCAATCAGCCCCAGCATTTT. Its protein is CASSIPEGAGNQPQHF.

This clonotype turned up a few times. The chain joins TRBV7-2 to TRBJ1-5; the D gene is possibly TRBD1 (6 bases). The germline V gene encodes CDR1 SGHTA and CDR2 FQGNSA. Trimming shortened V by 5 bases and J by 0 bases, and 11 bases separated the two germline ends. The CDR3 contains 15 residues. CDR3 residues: CASSLGQTSNQPQHF. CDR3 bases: TGTGCCAGCAGCCTGGGACAAACTAGCAATCAGCCCCAGCATTTT.

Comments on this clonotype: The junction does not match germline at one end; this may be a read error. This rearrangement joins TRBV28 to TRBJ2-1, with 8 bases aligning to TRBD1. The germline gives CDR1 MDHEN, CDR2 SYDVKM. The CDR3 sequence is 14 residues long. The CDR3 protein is CASSLSTGVNEQFF. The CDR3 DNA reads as TGTGCCAGCAGCTTATCGACAGGGGTCAATGAGCAGTTCTTC.

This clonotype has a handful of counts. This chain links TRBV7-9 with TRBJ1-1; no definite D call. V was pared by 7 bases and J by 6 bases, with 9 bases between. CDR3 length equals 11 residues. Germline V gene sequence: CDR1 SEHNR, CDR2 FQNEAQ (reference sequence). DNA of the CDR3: TGTGCCAGCAATCCTAATCCTGAAGCTTTCTTT. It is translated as CASNPNPEAFF.

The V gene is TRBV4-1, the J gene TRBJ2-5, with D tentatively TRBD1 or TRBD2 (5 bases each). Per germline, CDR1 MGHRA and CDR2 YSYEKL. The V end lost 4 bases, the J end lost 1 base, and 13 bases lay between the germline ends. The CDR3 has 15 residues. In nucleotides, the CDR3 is TGCGCCAGCAGCCGAGCTCCGGGACCCCAAGAGACCCAGTACTTC. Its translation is CASSRAPGPQETQYF.

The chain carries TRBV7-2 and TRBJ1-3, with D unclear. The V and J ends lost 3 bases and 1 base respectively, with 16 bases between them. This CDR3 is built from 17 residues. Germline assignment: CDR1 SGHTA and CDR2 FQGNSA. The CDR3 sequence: CASSFTGYGSSGNTIYF. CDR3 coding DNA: TGTGCCAGCAGCTTTACGGGCTATGGGAGTTCTGGAAACACCATATATTTT.

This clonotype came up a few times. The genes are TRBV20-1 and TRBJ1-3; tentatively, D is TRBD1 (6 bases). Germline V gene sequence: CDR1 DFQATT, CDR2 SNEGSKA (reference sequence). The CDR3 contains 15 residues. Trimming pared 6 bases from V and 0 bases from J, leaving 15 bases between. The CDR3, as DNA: TGCAGTGCGACACAGGGAGTAACCTCTGGAAACACCATATATTTT. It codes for CSATQGVTSGNTIYF.

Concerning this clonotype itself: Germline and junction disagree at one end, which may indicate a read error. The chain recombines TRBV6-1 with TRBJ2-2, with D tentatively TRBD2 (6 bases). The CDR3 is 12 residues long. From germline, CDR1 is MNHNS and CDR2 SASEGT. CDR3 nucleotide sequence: TGCGCCAGCGGTGGAGGGACCGGGGAGCTGTTTTTT. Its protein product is CASGGGTGELFF.

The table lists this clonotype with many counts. The CDR3 here is CASRDTKGADTQYF. Written as DNA, the CDR3 is TGTGCCAGCAGGGACACGAAAGGGGCAGATACGCAGTATTTT. The chain joins TRBV6-1 to TRBJ2-3; possibly TRBD1 for D (5 bases). The germline V and J ends were trimmed by 6 bases and 4 bases, with 14 bases remaining between them. Germline-derived CDR1 and CDR2 are MNHNS and SASEGT. The CDR3 contains 14 residues.

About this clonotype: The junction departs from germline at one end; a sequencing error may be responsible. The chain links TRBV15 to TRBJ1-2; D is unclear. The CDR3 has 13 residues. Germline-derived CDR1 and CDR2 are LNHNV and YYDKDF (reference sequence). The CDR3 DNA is TGTGGCACCAGCAGAGGCGGAACCTATGGCTACACCTTC. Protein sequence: CGTSRGGTYGYTF.

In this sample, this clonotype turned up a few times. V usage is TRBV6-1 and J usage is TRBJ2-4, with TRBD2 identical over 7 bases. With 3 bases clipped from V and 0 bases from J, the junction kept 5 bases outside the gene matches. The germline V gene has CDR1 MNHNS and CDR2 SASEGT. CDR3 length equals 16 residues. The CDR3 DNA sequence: TGTGCCAGCAGTGACTCGGCTAGCGGAGCCAAAAACATTCAGTACTTC. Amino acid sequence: CASSDSASGAKNIQYF.

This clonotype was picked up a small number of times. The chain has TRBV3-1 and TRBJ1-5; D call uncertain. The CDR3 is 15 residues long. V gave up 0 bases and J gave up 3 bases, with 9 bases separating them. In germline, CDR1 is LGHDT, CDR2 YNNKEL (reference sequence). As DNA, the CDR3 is TGTGCCAGCAGCCAAGACGGTCTGCCCAATCAGCCCCAGCATTTT. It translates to CASSQDGLPNQPQHF.

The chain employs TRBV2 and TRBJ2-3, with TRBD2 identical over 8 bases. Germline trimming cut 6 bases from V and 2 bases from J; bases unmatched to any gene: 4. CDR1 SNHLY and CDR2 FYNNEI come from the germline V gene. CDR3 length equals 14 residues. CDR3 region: CASSRTSYTDTQYF. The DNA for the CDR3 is TGTGCCAGCAGCAGGACTAGCTACACAGATACGCAGTATTTT. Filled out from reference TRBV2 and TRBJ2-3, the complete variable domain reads EPEVTQTPSHQVTQMGQEVILRCVPISNHLYFYWYRQILGQKVEFLVSFYNNEISEKSEIFDDQFSVERPDGSNFTLKIRSTKLEDSAMYFCASSRTSYTDTQYFGPGTRLTVL.

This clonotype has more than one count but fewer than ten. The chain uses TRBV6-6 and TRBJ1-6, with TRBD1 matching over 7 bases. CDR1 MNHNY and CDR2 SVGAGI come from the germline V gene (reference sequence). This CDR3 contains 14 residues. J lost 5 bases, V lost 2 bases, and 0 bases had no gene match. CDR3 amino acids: CASSYGTDNSPLHF. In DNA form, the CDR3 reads TGTGCCAGCAGTTACGGGACAGATAATTCACCCCTCCACTTT.

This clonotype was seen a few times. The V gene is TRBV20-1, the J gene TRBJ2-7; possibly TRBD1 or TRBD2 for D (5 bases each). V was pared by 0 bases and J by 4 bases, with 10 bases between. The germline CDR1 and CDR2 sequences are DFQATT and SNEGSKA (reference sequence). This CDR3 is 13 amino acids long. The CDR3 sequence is CSARDGTSYEQYF. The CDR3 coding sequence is TGCAGTGCTAGAGATGGGACCTCTTACGAGCAGTACTTC.

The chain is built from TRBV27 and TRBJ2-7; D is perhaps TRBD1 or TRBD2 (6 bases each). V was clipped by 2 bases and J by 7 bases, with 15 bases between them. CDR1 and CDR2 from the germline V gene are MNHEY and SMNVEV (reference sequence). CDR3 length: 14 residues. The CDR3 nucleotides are TGTGCCAGCAGTTTAAGCCCGGGGGCAGGGGAGCAGTACTTC. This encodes CASSLSPGAGEQYF.

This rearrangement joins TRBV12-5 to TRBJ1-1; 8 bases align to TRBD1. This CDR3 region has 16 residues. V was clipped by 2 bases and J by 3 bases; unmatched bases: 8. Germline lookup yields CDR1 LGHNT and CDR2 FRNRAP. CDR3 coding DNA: TGTGCTAGTGGTTTGAACGCAGGACAGGGCGACACTGAAGCTTTCTTT. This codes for CASGLNAGQGDTEAFF.

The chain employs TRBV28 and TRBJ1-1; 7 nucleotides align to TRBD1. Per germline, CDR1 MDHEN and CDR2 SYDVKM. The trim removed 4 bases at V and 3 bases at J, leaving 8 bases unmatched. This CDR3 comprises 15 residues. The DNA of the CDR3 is TGTGCCAGCAGTTACCGTCAACAGGGGCACACTGAAGCTTTCTTT. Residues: CASSYRQQGHTEAFF.

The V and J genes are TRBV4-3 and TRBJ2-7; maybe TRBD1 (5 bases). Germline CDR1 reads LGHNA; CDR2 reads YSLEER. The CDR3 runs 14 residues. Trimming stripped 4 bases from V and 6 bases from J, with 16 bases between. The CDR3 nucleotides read TGCGCCAGCAGCCCCGGGCAAAGGGGTAGCGAGCAGTACTTC. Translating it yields CASSPGQRGSEQYF.

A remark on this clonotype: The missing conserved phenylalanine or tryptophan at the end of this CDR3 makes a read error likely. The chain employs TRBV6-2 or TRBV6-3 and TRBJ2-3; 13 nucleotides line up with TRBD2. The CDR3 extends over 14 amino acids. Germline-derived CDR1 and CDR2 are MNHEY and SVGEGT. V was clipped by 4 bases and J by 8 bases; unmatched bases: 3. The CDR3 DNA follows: TGTGCCAGCAGTTGGACTAGCGGGGGCGGTACGCAGTATTCT. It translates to CASSWTSGGGTQYS.

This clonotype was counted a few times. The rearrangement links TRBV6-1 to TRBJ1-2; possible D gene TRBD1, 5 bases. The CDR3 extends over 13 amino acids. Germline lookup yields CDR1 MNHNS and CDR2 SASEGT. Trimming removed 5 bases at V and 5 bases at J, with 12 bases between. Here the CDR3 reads CASSKGTGYGYTF. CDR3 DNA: TGTGCCAGCAGTAAAGGGACGGGATATGGCTACACCTTC.

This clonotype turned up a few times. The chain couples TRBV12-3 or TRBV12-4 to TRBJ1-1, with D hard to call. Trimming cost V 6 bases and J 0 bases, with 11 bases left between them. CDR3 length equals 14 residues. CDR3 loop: CASSPRRLNTEAFF. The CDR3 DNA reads TGTGCCAGCAGCCCGCGACGGTTGAACACTGAAGCTTTCTTT.

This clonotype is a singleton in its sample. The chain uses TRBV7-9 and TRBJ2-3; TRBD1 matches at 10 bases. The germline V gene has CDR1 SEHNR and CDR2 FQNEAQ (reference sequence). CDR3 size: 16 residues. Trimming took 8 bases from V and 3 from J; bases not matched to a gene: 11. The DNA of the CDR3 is TGTGCCAGCGGGCCTCCGGGACAGGGGATAACAGATACGCAGTATTTT. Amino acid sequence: CASGPPGQGITDTQYF.

The CDR3 DNA sequence: TGTGCCAGCAGGCAGGCCTCTGGAAACACCATATATTTT. It is translated as CASRQASGNTIYF. The chain is built from TRBV6-1 and TRBJ1-3; D remains ambiguous. Germline V gene data show CDR1 as MNHNS and CDR2 as SASEGT. Trimming removed 6 bases at V and 0 bases at J, with 6 bases between. This CDR3 region has 13 residues.

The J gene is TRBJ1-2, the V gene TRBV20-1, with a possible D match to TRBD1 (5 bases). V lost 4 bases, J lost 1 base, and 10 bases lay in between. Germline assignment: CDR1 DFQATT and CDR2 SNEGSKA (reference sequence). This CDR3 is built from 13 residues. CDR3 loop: CSAMGPDNYGYTF. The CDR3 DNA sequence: TGCAGTGCTATGGGGCCGGATAACTATGGCTACACCTTC.

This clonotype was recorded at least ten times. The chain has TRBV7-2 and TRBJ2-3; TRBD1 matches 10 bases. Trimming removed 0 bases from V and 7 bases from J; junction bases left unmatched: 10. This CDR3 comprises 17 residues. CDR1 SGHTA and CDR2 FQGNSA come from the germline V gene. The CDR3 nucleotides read TGTGCCAGCAGCTTAGCGTCAGGACAGGGGGGTATTAATACGCAGTATTTT. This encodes CASSLASGQGGINTQYF. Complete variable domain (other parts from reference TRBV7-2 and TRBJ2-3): GAGVSQSPSNKVTEKGKDVELRCDPISGHTALYWYRQSLGQGLEFLIYFQGNSAPDKSGLPSDRFSAERTGGSVSTLTIQRTQQEDSAVYLCASSLASGQGGINTQYFGPGTRLTVL.

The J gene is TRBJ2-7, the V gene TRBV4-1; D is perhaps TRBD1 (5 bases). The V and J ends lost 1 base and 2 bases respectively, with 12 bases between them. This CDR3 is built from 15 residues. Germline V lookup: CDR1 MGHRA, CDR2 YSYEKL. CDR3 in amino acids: CASSQGPQGTYEQYF. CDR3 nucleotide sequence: TGCGCCAGCAGCCAAGGCCCCCAGGGTACCTACGAGCAGTACTTC.

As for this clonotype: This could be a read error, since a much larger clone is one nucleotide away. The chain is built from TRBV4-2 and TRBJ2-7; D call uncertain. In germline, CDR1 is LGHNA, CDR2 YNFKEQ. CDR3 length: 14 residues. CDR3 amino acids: CGSSQDRVSYEQYF. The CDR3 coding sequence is TGTGGCAGCAGCCAAGACCGGGTCTCCTACGAGCAGTACTTC.

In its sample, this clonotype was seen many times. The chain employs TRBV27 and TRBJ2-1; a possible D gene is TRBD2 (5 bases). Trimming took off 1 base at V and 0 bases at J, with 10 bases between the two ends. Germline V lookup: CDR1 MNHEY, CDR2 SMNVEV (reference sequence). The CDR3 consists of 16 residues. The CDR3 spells CASSLFGKGSYNEQFF. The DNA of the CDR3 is TGTGCCAGCAGTTTATTCGGGAAAGGCTCCTACAATGAGCAGTTCTTC.

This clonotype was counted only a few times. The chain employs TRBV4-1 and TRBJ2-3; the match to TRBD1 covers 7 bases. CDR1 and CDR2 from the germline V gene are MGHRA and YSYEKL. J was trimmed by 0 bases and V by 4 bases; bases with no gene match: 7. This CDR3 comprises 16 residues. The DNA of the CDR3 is TGCGCCAGCAGCCCAAGACCGGGACAGAGCACAGATACGCAGTATTTT. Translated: CASSPRPGQSTDTQYF.